The next 12 T cell receptor beta chains were all read from a single sample in a study of cytomegalovirus exposure and HLA in healthy donors. PCR primers comprised 60 Vbeta and 13 Jbeta primers. Measured with immunoSEQ multiplex PCR; TCRdb has only the in-frame clones, and not every one. The sample lists 120,000 to 150,000 clones; roughly 80% were seen once. What was sequenced was PBMCs. These receptors were obtained from a woman in her fifties or sixties in good health and CMV-seropositive.

This chain connects TRBV5-1 to TRBJ1-2, with 10 bases fitting TRBD1. This CDR3 is built from 15 residues. Unmatched junction bases numbered 7, after V lost 3 bases and J lost 5 bases. The V gene's germline CDR1 is SGHRS and CDR2 YFSETQ. The CDR3 DNA sequence: TGCGCCAGCAGCTCTAATCCGGGACAGGGGTATGGCTACACCTTC. Its protein is CASSSNPGQGYGYTF.

The V gene is TRBV7-2, the J gene TRBJ2-1; 7 bases agree with TRBD1. V shed 5 bases and J 15 bases; nucleotides not matched to a gene: 7. The CDR3 totals 11 residues. From germline, CDR1 is SGHTA and CDR2 FQGNSA. The CDR3 nucleotides read TGTGCCAGCAGCCACCGGACAGGTGGGTTCTTC. Its protein product is CASSHRTGGFF.

This rearrangement joins TRBV4-3 to TRBJ2-5; 7 positions agree with TRBD2. V lost 4 bases to trimming and J lost 5 bases; unmatched junction nucleotides: 10. This CDR3 comprises 15 residues. Germline CDR1 and CDR2: LGHNA and YSLEER. In DNA form, the CDR3 reads TGCGCCAGCAGCCGCGGCACGAGCGGGGCGGAGACCCAGTACTTC. It encodes CASSRGTSGAETQYF.

The chain is built from TRBV6-6 and TRBJ2-5; 8 bases align to TRBD1. The CDR3 is 15 residues long. J gave up 11 bases and V 0 bases, and 11 bases lay outside the gene matches. The germline CDR1 and CDR2 sequences are MNHNY and SVGAGI (reference sequence). CDR3 DNA: TGTGCCAGCAGTTACTCGGGAGACAGGGGAGATGAGCAGTACTTC. Translation: CASSYSGDRGDEQYF.

This clone was seen a handful of times. This sequence joins TRBV10-3 and TRBJ1-1; 8 positions match TRBD1. The germline CDR1 and CDR2 sequences are ENHRY and SYGVKD. The J segment lost 5 bases and the V segment lost 4 bases, leaving 3 bases of the junction unmatched. The CDR3 is 13 residues long. CDR3 in amino acids: CAISGQGRTEAFF. DNA of the CDR3: TGTGCCATCAGTGGACAGGGGAGAACTGAAGCTTTCTTT.

The rearrangement links TRBV7-9 to TRBJ2-5; D is uncertain. Trimming took off 0 bases at V and 3 bases at J, with 20 bases between the two ends. Germline values: CDR1 SEHNR, CDR2 FQNEAQ (reference sequence). The CDR3 extends over 18 amino acids. The CDR3: CASSLAVRWKQYEETQYF. The CDR3, as DNA: TGTGCCAGCAGCTTAGCCGTCCGGTGGAAACAGTATGAAGAGACCCAGTACTTC.

The V call is TRBV7-8, the J call TRBJ2-1; weak D call: TRBD2 (6 bases). Trimming removed 6 bases from V and 5 bases from J, with 32 bases in between. Germline lookup yields CDR1 SGHVS and CDR2 FQNEAQ. The CDR3 spans 20 residues. CDR3 sequence reads: CASSYPAGQEGTESNNEQFF. The CDR3 bases are TGTGCCAGCAGTTACCCTGCCGGCCAGGAGGGGACCGAGAGCAACAATGAGCAGTTCTTC.

The rearrangement joins TRBV18 to TRBJ1-6, with D possibly TRBD1 on 5 matching bases. Between the trimmed V and J ends, which lost 3 bases and 8 bases, there was a span of 20 bases. The germline CDR1 and CDR2 sequences are KGHSH and LQKENI. The CDR3 is 17 residues long. CDR3 DNA sequence: TGTGCCAGCTCACCCACCCTGCCTGACAGAAACTATTCACCCCTCCACTTT. Its protein is CASSPTLPDRNYSPLHF.

The chain combines TRBV28 with TRBJ1-5; D might be TRBD1 (5 bases). The length of the CDR3 is 15 residues. The V end was cut by 2 bases, the J end by 6 bases, with 14 bases between. Germline CDR1 reads MDHEN; CDR2 reads SYDVKM. This chain's CDR3 is CASSLIAGGGQPQHF. CDR3 bases: TGTGCCAGCAGTTTAATCGCGGGGGGTGGTCAGCCCCAGCATTTT. Full variable domain (outside the CDR3, taken from reference TRBV28 and TRBJ1-5): DVKVTQSSRYLVKRTGEKVFLECVQDMDHENMFWYRQDPGLGLRLIYFSYDVKMKEKGDIPEGYSVSREKKERFSLILESASTNQTSMYLCASSLIAGGGQPQHFGDGTRLSIL.

The rearrangement joins TRBV29-1 to TRBJ2-7; TRBD1 might be the D (5 bases). The germline V and J ends were trimmed by 5 bases and 1 base, with 9 bases remaining between them. CDR1 is SQVTM and CDR2 is ANQGSEA in the germline V gene. The length of the CDR3 is 12 residues. The CDR3 coding sequence is TGCAGCGTTACAGGAAATTCCTACGAGCAGTACTTC. This encodes CSVTGNSYEQYF.

The chain employs TRBV6-1 and TRBJ1-2; D is undetermined. The CDR3 extends over 15 amino acids. Trimming shortened V by 6 bases and J by 2 bases, and 16 bases separated the two germline ends. Germline V gene sequence: CDR1 MNHNS, CDR2 SASEGT. The CDR3 region is CASSLRGSPNYGYTF. CDR3 DNA: TGTGCCAGCAGCCTCCGCGGATCGCCAAACTATGGCTACACCTTC.

This sequence joins TRBV6-4 and TRBJ1-2, with TRBD1 matching over 12 bases. This CDR3 comprises 14 residues. CDR1 is MRHNA and CDR2 is SNTAGT in the germline V gene. The junction had 4 bases not matched to a gene; V was cut back by 4 bases and J by 7 bases. CDR3: CASSAGQGASGYTF. The CDR3 DNA reads TGTGCCAGCAGTGCGGGACAGGGGGCTAGTGGCTACACCTTC.